A selection of T cell receptor beta chains follows, all from one sample in a study of blood T cell repertoires in COVID-19. The data were produced by immunoSEQ multiplex PCR, yet TCRdb's version contains in-frame clones alone and is incomplete. The table lists some 120,000 clones, approximately 84% of them singletons. Sample: peripheral blood. The receptor set was obtained from a man in his forties with acute or convalescent COVID-19. Both conserved end residues are part of each CDR3. D genes are given only for firm matches. For some rows the clone size is stated as once, few or many, or as a class when expanded; others skip it.

TRBD1,-,TRBJ1-1,TRBV11-2,CASSFQPNRGPEAFF,TGTGCCAGCAGCTTTCAACCCAACAGGGGCCCTGAAGCTTTCTTT
TRBD1,once,TRBJ2-6,TRBV5-1,CASSLGTTGSGANVLTF,TGCGCCAGCAGCTTGGGCACGACAGGGTCTGGGGCCAACGTCCTGACTTTC
-,-,TRBJ2-1,TRBV7-3,CASSPRPVSLQSSYNEQFF,TGTGCCAGCAGCCCCCGGCCCGTTTCGTTACAGAGCTCCTACAATGAGCAGTTCTTC
-,-,TRBJ2-7,TRBV10-1,CASSENSEQYF,TGCGCCAGCAGTGAAAACTCGGAGCAGTACTTC
TRBD2,-,TRBJ2-5,TRBV9,CASSPYSSGGAKTQYF,TGTGCCAGCAGTCCTTACTCTAGCGGGGGGGCGAAGACCCAGTACTTC
TRBD1,-,TRBJ2-1,TRBV7-8,CASRSGTGFYNEQFF,TGTGCCAGCAGGTCCGGGACAGGTTTCTACAATGAGCAGTTCTTC
TRBD2,-,TRBJ2-3,TRBV7-3,CASSLTGLAGGPTDTQYF,TGTGCCAGCAGCTTAACGGGACTAGCGGGAGGACCCACAGATACGCAGTATTTT
-,-,TRBJ2-3,TRBV5-5,CASSLVASGTDTQYF,TGTGCCAGCAGCTTGGTGGCATCCGGCACAGATACGCAGTATTTT
TRBD2,-,TRBJ2-1,TRBV12-3/TRBV12-4,CASRTSGSHEQFF,TGTGCCAGCAGGACTAGCGGGAGCCATGAGCAGTTCTTC
-,-,TRBJ2-1,TRBV6-5,CASRIGTLYEQFF,TGTGCCAGCAGAATTGGGACTTTATATGAGCAGTTCTTC
-,few,TRBJ2-5,TRBV3-1/TRBV3-2,CASSQGNQYRETQYF,TGTGCCAGCAGCCAAGGTAACCAGTACAGGGAGACCCAGTACTTC
TRBD1,many,TRBJ2-5,TRBV7-6,CASSLSTGKEETQYF,TGTGCCAGCAGCTTGTCGACAGGGAAAGAAGAGACCCAGTACTTC
-,-,TRBJ2-2,TRBV19,CATWDNHHTGELFF,TGTGCCACCTGGGACAACCATCACACCGGGGAGCTGTTTTTT
TRBD1,-,TRBJ1-4,TRBV5-6,CASSRRQGLGFNEKLFF,TGTGCCAGCAGCCGGAGACAGGGCTTAGGGTTTAATGAAAAACTGTTTTTT
TRBD1,-,TRBJ1-5,TRBV2,CASSKTGRNQPQHF,TGTGCCAGCAGTAAGACAGGGAGGAATCAGCCCCAGCATTTT
TRBD1,-,TRBJ2-7,TRBV7-8,CASSPGQGAREQYF,TGTGCCAGCAGCCCCGGACAGGGGGCGCGCGAGCAGTACTTC